These 23 T cell receptor beta chains were sequenced from one sample in a study of T cell responses to AZD1222 COVID-19 vaccine. Sequenced by immunoSEQ multiplex PCR; TCRdb stores in-frame clones only, minus some. The table lists some 150,000 clones, just over 90% of them singletons. The starting material was peripheral blood, obtained on day 0 of MenACWY control vaccination. These receptors were collected from an adult in good health.

The chain couples TRBV11-2 to TRBJ1-4, with TRBD1 as a possible D gene (6 bases). CDR3 size: 15 residues. The V end lost 4 bases, the J end lost 8 bases, and 17 bases lay between the germline ends. The germline gives CDR1 SGHAT, CDR2 FQNNGV. Here the CDR3 reads CASSSPTGRMEKLFF. For the CDR3, the DNA is TGTGCCAGCAGCTCCCCAACAGGGAGGATGGAAAAACTGTTTTTT.

The J gene is TRBJ1-1, the V gene TRBV7-2, with D maybe TRBD1 (5 bases). Trimming stripped 4 bases from V and 11 bases from J, with 17 bases between. This CDR3 has 13 amino acids. Germline V CDR1 and CDR2: SGHTA, FQGNSA. The CDR3 is CASSSILQDRAFF. Here the CDR3 DNA reads TGTGCCAGCAGCTCTATCTTACAGGATAGGGCTTTCTTT.

The chain carries TRBV19 and TRBJ1-5; the D gene is possibly TRBD1 (6 bases). The CDR3 loop spans 15 amino acids. Germline CDR1 is LNHDA and CDR2 is SQIVND (reference sequence). With 5 bases removed from V and 2 bases from J, the gap between germline ends came to 13 bases. CDR3 bases: TGTGCCAGTAGTGTCAGGGGAACAGGCAATCAGCCCCAGCATTTT. As protein: CASSVRGTGNQPQHF. The full variable domain, rest sourced from reference TRBV19 and TRBJ1-5, is DGGITQSPKYLFRKEGQNVTLSCEQNLNHDAMYWYRQDPGQGLRLIYYSQIVNDFQKGDIAEGYSVSREKKESFPLTVTSAQKNPTAFYLCASSVRGTGNQPQHFGDGTRLSIL.

CDR3 sequence (DNA): TGTGCCAGCAGTCCGACAGACTATGGCTACACCTTC. Amino acid sequence: CASSPTDYGYTF. The rearrangement links TRBV25-1 to TRBJ1-2, with TRBD1 as a possible D gene (5 bases). Germline values: CDR1 MGHDK, CDR2 SYGVNS. Between the trimmed V and J ends, which lost 5 bases and 3 bases, there was a span of 7 bases. The CDR3 extends over 12 amino acids.

This sequence joins TRBV18 and TRBJ2-2, with a tentative D call TRBD2 (6 bases). CDR1 is KGHSH and CDR2 is LQKENI in the germline V gene. Trimming cost V 0 bases and J 5 bases, with 13 bases left between them. The CDR3 is 16 amino acids. The CDR3 spells CASSPPGTSLTGELFF. DNA for the CDR3: TGTGCCAGCTCACCACCTGGAACTAGCCTTACCGGGGAGCTGTTTTTT.

The V and J genes are TRBV2 and TRBJ2-5; D possibly corresponds to TRBD2 (5 bases). The length of the CDR3 is 16 residues. CDR1 is SNHLY, CDR2 FYNNEI, per germline. Trimming removed 2 bases at V and 0 bases at J, with 13 bases between. CDR3 amino acids: CASSERSGLYQETQYF. The CDR3 DNA sequence: TGTGCCAGCAGTGAACGGTCGGGATTGTACCAAGAGACCCAGTACTTC.

The chain joins TRBV12-3 or TRBV12-4 to TRBJ1-2; weak D call: TRBD1 (5 bases). Trimming cost V 3 bases and J 6 bases, with 11 bases left between them. The CDR3 runs to 13 residues. For the CDR3, the DNA is TGTGCCAGCAGTTTTAGGGGATCCCATGGCTACACCTTC. It specifies CASSFRGSHGYTF.

This sequence joins TRBV13 and TRBJ2-1; 8 nucleotides match TRBD1. The CDR3 contains 14 residues. J lost 10 bases, V lost 5 bases, and 10 bases had no gene match. The germline CDR1 and CDR2 sequences are PRHDT and FYEKMQ (reference sequence). CDR3 sequence: CASSTGQGGREQFF. In DNA form, the CDR3 reads TGTGCCAGCAGCACCGGACAGGGAGGTAGAGAGCAGTTCTTC. The whole variable domain, remainder taken from reference TRBV13 and TRBJ2-1, is AAGVIQSPRHLIKEKRETATLKCYPIPRHDTVYWYQQGPGQDPQFLISFYEKMQSDKGSIPDRFSAQQFSDYHSELNMSSLELGDSALYFCASSTGQGGREQFFGPGTRLTVL.

Only one count was recorded for this clone. The rearrangement uses TRBV28 and TRBJ2-7; 11 bases line up with TRBD2. The germline CDR1 and CDR2 sequences are MDHEN and SYDVKM. Trimming took 7 bases from V and 5 from J; bases not matched to a gene: 7. The CDR3 spans 14 residues. The CDR3 region is CASTSGTSGDEQYF. The CDR3 coding sequence is TGTGCCAGCACGTCCGGGACTAGCGGTGACGAGCAGTACTTC.

The V and J genes are TRBV25-1 and TRBJ2-7; D is possibly TRBD2 (6 bases). This CDR3 comprises 15 residues. Germline loops: CDR1 MGHDK, CDR2 SYGVNS. The V gene lost 0 bases and the J gene lost 0 bases, with 9 bases spanning the gap. The CDR3 region has the DNA TGTGCCAGCAGTGAATATGCGGGGAGCTCCTACGAGCAGTACTTC. Translating gives CASSEYAGSSYEQYF.

The chain couples TRBV10-3 to TRBJ1-2; D remains ambiguous. With 1 base removed from V and 6 bases from J, the gap between germline ends came to 12 bases. Germline V gene lookup returns CDR1 ENHRY and CDR2 SYGVKD. The CDR3 extends over 14 amino acids. The CDR3 bases are TGTGCCATCAGTGAGTACGGGTCCGCGAATGGCTACACCTTC. Residues: CAISEYGSANGYTF.

The rearrangement uses TRBV7-9 and TRBJ2-3, with D maybe TRBD2 (6 bases). The V gene's germline CDR1 is SEHNR and CDR2 FQNEAQ (reference sequence). V shed 3 bases and J shed 1 base, with 17 bases lying between them. The CDR3 runs 17 residues. In nucleotides, the CDR3 is TGTGCCAGCAGCTTTCCTTTTAGGGGCGGGGGCACAGATACGCAGTATTTT. It translates to CASSFPFRGGGTDTQYF.

This sequence joins TRBV7-2 and TRBJ1-2; 9 bases are a match to TRBD1. The germline gives CDR1 SGHTA, CDR2 FQGNSA. The V and J ends lost 5 bases and 2 bases, in that order; junction bases with no gene match: 9. This CDR3 is 16 amino acids long. The CDR3 DNA reads TGTGCCAGCAGCCCCGCCACAGGGGGCGTGAACTATGGCTACACCTTC. It yields the protein CASSPATGGVNYGYTF.

The chain uses TRBV7-9 and TRBJ1-3; weak D call: TRBD1 (5 bases). This CDR3 region has 17 residues. Germline lookup yields CDR1 SEHNR and CDR2 FQNEAQ (reference sequence). V was shortened by 4 bases and J by 2 bases, with 18 bases between the two germline ends. The CDR3 region has the DNA TGTGCCAGCAGCTCACCCGCTCTTCAGGGCCCTGGAAACACCATATATTTT. It specifies CASSSPALQGPGNTIYF.

The chain employs TRBV21-1 and TRBJ1-6; no DNA check was done on the table's D call, TRBD1. TRBV21-1 is annotated as a pseudogene. This CDR3 region has 15 residues. DNA of the CDR3: TGTGCCAGCATCCTAACGGACAGGGGCCGTTCACCCCTCCACTTT. This codes for CASILTDRGRSPLHF.

V and J are TRBV7-6 and TRBJ2-2; no definite D call. Germline V gene data show CDR1 as SGHVS and CDR2 as FNYEAQ. The V end lost 3 bases, the J end lost 4 bases, and 6 bases lay between the germline ends. The CDR3 extends over 13 amino acids. The CDR3 nucleotides read TGTGCCAGCAGCTTTACCCGCACCGGGGAGCTGTTTTTT. Protein product: CASSFTRTGELFF.

V gene TRBV28 combines with J gene TRBJ2-3; TRBD1 agrees at 7 bases. The V segment lost 8 bases and the J segment 4 bases; nucleotides outside the gene matches: 15. The CDR3 contains 16 residues. Germline loops: CDR1 MDHEN, CDR2 SYDVKM. The DNA of the CDR3 is TGTGCCAGCCTCGCCCGAAAGGGGGCCGGGGCAGATACGCAGTATTTT. It translates to CASLARKGAGADTQYF. The full variable domain, in which reference TRBV28 and TRBJ2-3 provide the parts outside the CDR3, is DVKVTQSSRYLVKRTGEKVFLECVQDMDHENMFWYRQDPGLGLRLIYFSYDVKMKEKGDIPEGYSVSREKKERFSLILESASTNQTSMYLCASLARKGAGADTQYFGPGTRLTVL.

The J gene is TRBJ2-7, the V gene TRBV19; D possibly corresponds to TRBD1 (6 bases). The CDR3 loop spans 15 amino acids. Trimming cost V 3 bases and J 6 bases, with 18 bases left between them. Per the germline V gene, CDR1 is LNHDA and CDR2 is SQIVND (reference sequence). The CDR3 region is CASSMQGTISREQYF. The CDR3 DNA is TGTGCCAGTAGTATGCAGGGGACCATCTCTCGCGAGCAGTACTTC.

The chain uses TRBV5-6 and TRBJ2-7, with no clear D. CDR1 and CDR2 (germline): SGHDT, YYEEEE. V lost 0 bases and J lost 0, with 7 bases in between. The CDR3 is made up of 14 amino acids. Here the CDR3 reads CASSLEESSYEQYF. CDR3 coding DNA: TGTGCCAGCAGCTTGGAGGAGAGCTCCTACGAGCAGTACTTC.

The chain carries TRBV11-2 and TRBJ1-1; D is unresolved. Germline V lookup: CDR1 SGHAT, CDR2 FQNNGV. V dropped 0 bases and J dropped 4 bases, with 9 bases sitting between them. The CDR3 has 14 amino acids. The CDR3 loop reads CASSLEGGVTEAFF. As DNA, the CDR3 is TGTGCCAGCAGCTTAGAGGGTGGGGTCACTGAAGCTTTCTTT.

The rearrangement uses TRBV6-5 and TRBJ1-2; D not resolved. CDR1 and CDR2 from the germline V gene are MNHEY and SVGAGI. This CDR3 region has 14 residues. The V end was cut by 5 bases, the J end by 4 bases, with 14 bases between. The CDR3 is CASSPPGMGYGYTF. The CDR3 DNA reads as TGTGCCAGCAGTCCCCCCGGTATGGGCTATGGCTACACCTTC.

In this sample, this clone turned up once. This chain uses TRBV24-1 with TRBJ2-7; TRBD1 matches at 7 bases. CDR1 is KGHDR and CDR2 is SFDVKD in the germline V gene. The CDR3 covers 17 residues. With V trimmed by 7 bases and J by 1 base, 15 bases remained unmatched. CDR3 bases: TGTGCCACCAGGGTACTAAAGACAGGGCCTGGATCCTACGAGCAGTACTTC. Translated: CATRVLKTGPGSYEQYF.

The chain carries TRBV7-8 and TRBJ2-6; TRBD1 aligns across 9 bases. The V gene end was trimmed by 5 bases and the J gene end by 3 bases; junction bases not matched to a gene: 11. Germline V CDR1 and CDR2: SGHVS, FQNEAQ. The CDR3 totals 18 residues. In nucleotides, the CDR3 is TGTGCCAGCAGCCCCCGAGGGACAGGGCTCGGTGGGGCCAACGTCCTGACTTTC. Translating gives CASSPRGTGLGGANVLTF.